One T cell receptor beta chain is described in this entry. Its antigen is undetermined. These data are taken from a study of cytomegalovirus exposure and HLA in healthy donors. Study-level information: Drawn from HLA-typed donors, approximately 86 million unique TCRs were held in an early data release. Findings and caveats of the study: Certain indistinguishable V segments, among them TRBV6-2 and TRBV6-3, were excluded. Immune exposure information comprised only CMV serostatus.

Germline V gives CDR1 MGHDK, CDR2 SYGVNS. The V segment lost 4 bases and the J segment 4 bases; nucleotides outside the gene matches: 6. This CDR3 is built from 15 residues. Healthy bone marrow donors made up the cohort. The primer mix had 60 Vbeta and 13 Jbeta primers. Repertoires were generated with immunoSEQ multiplex PCR, while TCRdb's copy carries only in-frame clones and drops some. The sample includes about 130,000 clones, around 73% of them seen just once. This clonotype was obtained from a man aged 45-65 years in good health and CMV-seronegative. The sequenced sample was PBMCs. V gene TRBV25-1 combines with J gene TRBJ2-3; TRBD2 matches at 9 bases. CDR3 in DNA: TGTGCCAGCAGTGTTCTTAGCGGGAGTGCAGATACGCAGTATTTT. Its protein product is CASSVLSGSADTQYF.